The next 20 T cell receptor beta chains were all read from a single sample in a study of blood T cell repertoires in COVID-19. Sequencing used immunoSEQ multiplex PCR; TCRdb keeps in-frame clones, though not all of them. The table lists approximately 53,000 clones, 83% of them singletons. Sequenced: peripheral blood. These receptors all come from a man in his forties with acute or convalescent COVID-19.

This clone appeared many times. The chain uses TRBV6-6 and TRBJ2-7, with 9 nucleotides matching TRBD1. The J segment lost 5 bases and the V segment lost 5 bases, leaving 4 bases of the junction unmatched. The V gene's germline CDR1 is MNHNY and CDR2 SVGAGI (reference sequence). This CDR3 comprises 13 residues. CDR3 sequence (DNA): TGTGCCAGCAGTCCACAGGGGGCAGACGAGCAGTACGTC. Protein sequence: CASSPQGADEQYV.

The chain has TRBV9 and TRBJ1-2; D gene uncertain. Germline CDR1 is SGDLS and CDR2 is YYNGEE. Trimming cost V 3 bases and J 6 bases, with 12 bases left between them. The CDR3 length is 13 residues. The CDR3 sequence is CASSAGVGHGYTF. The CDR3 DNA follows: TGTGCCAGCAGCGCCGGGGTAGGGCATGGCTACACCTTC.

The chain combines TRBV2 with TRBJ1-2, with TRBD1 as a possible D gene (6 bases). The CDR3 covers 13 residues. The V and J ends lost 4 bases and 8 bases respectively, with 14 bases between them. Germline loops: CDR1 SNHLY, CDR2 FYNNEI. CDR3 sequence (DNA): TGTGCCAGCAGTGCCACAGGGAATTCCGGCTACACCTTC. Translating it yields CASSATGNSGYTF. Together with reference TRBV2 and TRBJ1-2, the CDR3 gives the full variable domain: EPEVTQTPSHQVTQMGQEVILRCVPISNHLYFYWYRQILGQKVEFLVSFYNNEISEKSEIFDDQFSVERPDGSNFTLKIRSTKLEDSAMYFCASSATGNSGYTFGSGTRLTVV.

The CDR3 spells CASRGGGTGELFF. The DNA for the CDR3 is TGTGCCAGTAGAGGGGGGGGCACCGGGGAGCTGTTTTTT. The V and J genes are TRBV12-3 or TRBV12-4 and TRBJ2-2; perhaps TRBD2 as D (7 bases). Trimming took 9 bases from V and 4 from J, leaving 12 bases between them. The length of the CDR3 is 13 residues.

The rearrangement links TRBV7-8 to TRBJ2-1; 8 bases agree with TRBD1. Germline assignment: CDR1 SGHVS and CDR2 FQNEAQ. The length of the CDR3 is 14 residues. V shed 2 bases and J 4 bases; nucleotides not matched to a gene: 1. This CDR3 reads CASSLRQGYNEQFF. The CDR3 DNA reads TGTGCCAGCAGCTTACGACAGGGGTACAATGAGCAGTTCTTC.

This CDR3 is CASSIQFSGNTIYF. In DNA form, the CDR3 reads TGTGCCAGTAGTATACAATTCTCTGGAAACACCATATATTTT. The genes are TRBV19 and TRBJ1-3; D ambiguous. The germline V gene has CDR1 LNHDA and CDR2 SQIVND (reference sequence). Trimming cost V 2 bases and J 0 bases, with 5 bases left between them. There are 14 residues in the CDR3.

Written as DNA, the CDR3 is TGTGCCAGCAGTTACGGAACAGCAAGGGGGCCTGAAGCTTTCTTT. Translated: CASSYGTARGPEAFF. The chain combines TRBV6-2 or TRBV6-3 with TRBJ1-1; 7 bases map to TRBD1. This CDR3 has 15 residues. After removal of 2 bases from V and 6 bases from J, the junction contained 9 bases not matched to a gene. From germline, CDR1 is MNHEY and CDR2 SVGEGT.

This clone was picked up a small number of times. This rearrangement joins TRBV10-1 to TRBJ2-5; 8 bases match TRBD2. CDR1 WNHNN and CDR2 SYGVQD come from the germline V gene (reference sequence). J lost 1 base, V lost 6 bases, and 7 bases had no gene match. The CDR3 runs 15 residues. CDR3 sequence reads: CASSSGAGVQETQYF. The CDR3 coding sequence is TGCGCCAGCAGCTCCGGAGCGGGGGTCCAAGAGACCCAGTACTTC.

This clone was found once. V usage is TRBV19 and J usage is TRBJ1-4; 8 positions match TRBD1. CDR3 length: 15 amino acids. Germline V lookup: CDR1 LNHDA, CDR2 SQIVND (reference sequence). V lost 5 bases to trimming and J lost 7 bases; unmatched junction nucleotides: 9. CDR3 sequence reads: CASSPDRVNLEKLFF. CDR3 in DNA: TGTGCCAGTAGTCCGGACAGGGTGAACCTTGAAAAACTGTTTTTT.

CDR3 nucleotide sequence: TGCGCCAGCAGCAAAGAGCCGACAGGGCGCGAGCAGTACTTC. As protein: CASSKEPTGREQYF. The chain has TRBV5-1 and TRBJ2-7, with 7 bases fitting TRBD1. Trimming took 4 bases from V and 6 from J; bases not matched to a gene: 10. Germline V gene lookup returns CDR1 SGHRS and CDR2 YFSETQ. The CDR3 contains 14 residues.

CDR3 sequence reads: CASSRDYPSTDTQYF. The CDR3 region has the DNA TGCGCCAGCAGCCGGGACTACCCGAGCACAGATACGCAGTATTTT. The V gene is TRBV5-1, the J gene TRBJ2-3, with 7 bases lining up with TRBD2. CDR1 is SGHRS, CDR2 YFSETQ, per germline. This CDR3 has 15 residues. Trimming cost V 4 bases and J 0 bases; bases outside gene matches: 5. The entire variable domain, with the rest obtained from reference TRBV5-1 and TRBJ2-3, is as follows: KAGVTQTPRYLIKTRGQQVTLSCSPISGHRSVSWYQQTPGQGLQFLFEYFSETQRNKGNFPGRFSGRQFSNSRSEMNVSTLELGDSALYLCASSRDYPSTDTQYFGPGTRLTVL.

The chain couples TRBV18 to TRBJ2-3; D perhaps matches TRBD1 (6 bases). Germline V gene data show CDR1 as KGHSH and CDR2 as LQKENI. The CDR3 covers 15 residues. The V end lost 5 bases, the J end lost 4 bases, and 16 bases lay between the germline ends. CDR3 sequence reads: CASSDTWGRSDTQYF. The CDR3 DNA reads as TGTGCCAGCTCAGACACGTGGGGGCGCTCAGATACGCAGTATTTT.

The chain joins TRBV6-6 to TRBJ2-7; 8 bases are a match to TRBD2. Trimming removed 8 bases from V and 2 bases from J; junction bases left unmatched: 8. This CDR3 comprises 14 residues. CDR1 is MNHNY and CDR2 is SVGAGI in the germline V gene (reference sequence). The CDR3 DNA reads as TGTGCCAGCCTCCCGGGAGGGAAAACCTACGAGCAGTACTTC. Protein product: CASLPGGKTYEQYF.

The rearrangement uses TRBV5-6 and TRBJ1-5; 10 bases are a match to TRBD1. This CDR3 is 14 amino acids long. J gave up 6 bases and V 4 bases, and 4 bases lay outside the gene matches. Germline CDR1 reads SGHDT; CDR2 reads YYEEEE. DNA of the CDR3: TGTGCCAGCAGCAGGACAGGGGGGAGTCAGCCCCAGCATTTT. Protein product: CASSRTGGSQPQHF.

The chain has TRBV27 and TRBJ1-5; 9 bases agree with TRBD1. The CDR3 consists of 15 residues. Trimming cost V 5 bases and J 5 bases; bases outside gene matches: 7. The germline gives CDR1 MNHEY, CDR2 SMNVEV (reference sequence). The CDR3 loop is CASSPWDRVHQPQHF. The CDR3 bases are TGTGCCAGCAGTCCCTGGGACAGGGTCCATCAGCCCCAGCATTTT.

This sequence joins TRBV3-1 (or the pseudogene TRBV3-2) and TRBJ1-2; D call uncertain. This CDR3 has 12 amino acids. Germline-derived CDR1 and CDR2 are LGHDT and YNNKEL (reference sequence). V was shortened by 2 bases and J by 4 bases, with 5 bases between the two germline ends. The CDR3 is CASSQIGYGYTF. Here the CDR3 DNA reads TGTGCCAGCAGCCAAATCGGCTATGGCTACACCTTC.

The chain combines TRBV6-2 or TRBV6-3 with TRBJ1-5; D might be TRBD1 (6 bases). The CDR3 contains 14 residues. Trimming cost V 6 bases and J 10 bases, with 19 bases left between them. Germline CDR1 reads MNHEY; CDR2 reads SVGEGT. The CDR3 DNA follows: TGTGCCAGCAGCCCCAAGGGGGTTCAAGGACCCCAGCATTTT. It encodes CASSPKGVQGPQHF.

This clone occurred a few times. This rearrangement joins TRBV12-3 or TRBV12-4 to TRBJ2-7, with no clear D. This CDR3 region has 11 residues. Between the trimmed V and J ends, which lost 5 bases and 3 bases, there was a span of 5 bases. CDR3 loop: CASSAYYEQYF. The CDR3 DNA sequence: TGTGCCAGCAGTGCCTACTACGAGCAGTACTTC.

The CDR3 DNA follows: TGCAGTCTGGGACATAGGAACACTGAAGCTTTCTTT. This translates into CSLGHRNTEAFF. The rearrangement uses TRBV29-1 and TRBJ1-1; a weak D match, TRBD1 (6 bases). The CDR3 runs 12 residues. Germline V gene data show CDR1 as SQVTM and CDR2 as ANQGSEA.

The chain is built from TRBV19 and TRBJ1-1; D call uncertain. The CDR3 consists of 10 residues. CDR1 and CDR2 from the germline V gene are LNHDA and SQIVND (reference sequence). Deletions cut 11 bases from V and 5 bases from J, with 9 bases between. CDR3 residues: CASRGTEAFF. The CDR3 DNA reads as TGTGCCTCACGCGGGACTGAAGCTTTCTTT.